Listed below are T cell receptor beta chains from one sample, sequenced in a study of blood T cell repertoires in COVID-19. Only in-frame clones appear in the TCRdb table, and some are missing; sequencing was by immunoSEQ multiplex PCR. The sample records about 99,000 clones, 70% to 80% being singletons. The sample comprised peripheral blood. The receptors here all came from a woman older than 75 with active or convalescent COVID-19. Both conserved end residues are part of each CDR3. A D gene is named only where the DNA matches it firmly. Clone sizes are given selectively: once, few, many, or a class where the clone is expanded.

D gene	clone size	CDR3 length	V gene	J gene	CDR3 DNA	CDR3 protein
NA	NA	11	TRBV28	TRBJ2-3	TGTGCCAGCAGCCATCGAGGTACGCAGTATTTT	CASSHRGTQYF
TRBD1	NA	15	TRBV27	TRBJ1-4	TGTGCCAGCAGGAGAGGGCAGGGGGTCCTTGAAAAACTGTTTTTT	CASRRGQGVLEKLFF
TRBD2	few	15	TRBV7-2	TRBJ2-7	TGTGCCAGCAGCCAAACTAGCGGAAGGACCTACGAGCAGTACTTC	CASSQTSGRTYEQYF
TRBD1	NA	16	TRBV28	TRBJ1-5	TGTGCCAGCAGCTTACCAAGCGGGACAGGAAGCCAGCCCCAGCATTTT	CASSLPSGTGSQPQHF
NA	NA	14	TRBV7-2	TRBJ2-7	TGTGCCAGCAGCAACGCCCCGGGAACCTACGAGCAGTACTTC	CASSNAPGTYEQYF
TRBD1	NA	16	TRBV2	TRBJ2-7	TGTGCCAGCAGTGTTTTTCAGGGACAGGGGGCTGGGGAGCAGTACTTC	CASSVFQGQGAGEQYF
NA	NA	16	TRBV14	TRBJ2-4	TGTGCCAGCAGCCAGGGAGGCACGCTAGCCAAAAACATTCAGTACTTC	CASSQGGTLAKNIQYF
NA	NA	13	TRBV19	TRBJ1-1	TGTGCCAGTAGCCTCGGGACAAACACTGAAGCTTTCTTT	CASSLGTNTEAFF
NA	NA	15	TRBV27	TRBJ2-1	TGTGCCAGCCGGCGGGGCGGGATATTCTACAATGAGCAGTTCTTC	CASRRGGIFYNEQFF
TRBD2	few	16	TRBV4-1	TRBJ2-2	TGCGCCAGCAGCCCCGCTCTGGGGGGGACGGTCGGGGAGCTGTTTTTT	CASSPALGGTVGELFF
NA	NA	15	TRBV1	TRBJ1-1	TGCACCAGCAGCCAAGGGACAGTTATGAACACTGAAGCTTTCTTT	CTSSQGTVMNTEAFF
TRBD1	NA	14	TRBV19	TRBJ2-7	TGTGCCAGTAGTATCGGGACAGCGTCCTACGAGCAGTACTTC	CASSIGTASYEQYF
NA	once	16	TRBV6-2/TRBV6-3	TRBJ1-1	TGTGCCAGCAGTTACACGTCTGGGAGGGAGAACACTGAAGCTTTCTTT	CASSYTSGRENTEAFF
NA	NA	13	TRBV6-6	TRBJ2-5	TGTGCCAGCACCCCACTACTGGGAGAGACCCAGTACTTC	CASTPLLGETQYF
NA	once	14	TRBV27	TRBJ1-2	TGTGCCAGCAGTTCTAATCTGGGGGGCTATGGCTACACCTTC	CASSSNLGGYGYTF
NA	NA	16	TRBV20-1	TRBJ2-3	TGCAGTGCTAGTGGGGTACTAGCTGGGACCCTCGATACGCAGTATTTT	CSASGVLAGTLDTQYF